Listed here are 7 T cell receptor beta chains from one sample, sequenced in a study of breast tumors, draining lymph nodes, adjacent tissues. TCRdb processed the multiplex PCR reads anew with MiXCR; each CDR3 protein has one entry. Among about 130,000 distinct CDR3 sequences listed, approximately 20% were seen once. The lymph nodes were axillary draining lymph nodes from breast cancer patients. Sequenced input: axillary lymph node tissue. All receptors derive from a female donor with breast cancer. Some clones in this sample may be carry-over from other donors' samples.

This clonotype was seen ten or more times. The rearrangement links TRBV20-1 to TRBJ2-2; D unclear. The CDR3 has 15 amino acids. The ends were cut back, 4 bases at V and 0 bases at J, with 12 bases in the middle. Germline V gene data show CDR1 as DFQATT and CDR2 as SNEGSKA (reference sequence). The CDR3 loop reads CSAKESVANTGELFF. In DNA, the CDR3 is TGCAGTGCTAAAGAAAGCGTCGCGAACACCGGGGAGCTGTTTTTT.

This clonotype was detected many times. The chain joins TRBV5-6 to TRBJ2-7, with 10 positions matching TRBD1. The length of the CDR3 is 14 residues. Germline trimming cut 5 bases from V and 2 bases from J; bases unmatched to any gene: 4. Germline V gene lookup returns CDR1 SGHDT and CDR2 YYEEEE. DNA of the CDR3: TGTGCCAGCAGGGGACAGGGGTTCGCCTACGAGCAGTACTTC. It specifies CASRGQGFAYEQYF.

The table lists this clonotype with many counts. This sequence joins TRBV15 and TRBJ2-1; tentative D call: TRBD2 (6 bases). Germline V gene data show CDR1 as LNHNV and CDR2 as YYDKDF (reference sequence). CDR3 size: 15 residues. V lost 4 bases and J 2 bases, leaving 12 bases between the germline ends. The CDR3 bases are TGTGCCACCAGCACGGGACTGGAAACCTACAATGAGCAGTTCTTC. This translates into CATSTGLETYNEQFF.

This clonotype was seen a handful of times. This chain uses TRBV28 with TRBJ2-5, with 11 bases aligning to TRBD2. Germline CDR1 MDHEN, CDR2 SYDVKM. The CDR3 loop spans 14 amino acids. After removal of 6 bases from V and 4 bases from J, the junction contained 4 bases not matched to a gene. CDR3 DNA sequence: TGTGCCAGCAGACTAGCGGGAGCTGTAGAGACCCAGTACTTC. Translating it yields CASRLAGAVETQYF.

The table lists this clonotype with a count of one. A read error may be the cause here, since a much bigger clone is one base away. The chain uses TRBV5-6 and TRBJ1-3, with D possibly TRBD1 on 6 matching bases. The germline gives CDR1 SGHDT, CDR2 YYEEEE. The CDR3 length is 14 residues. CDR3 coding DNA: TGTGCCAGCGGCTTGGGGACAACTGGAAACACCATATATTTT. Translation gives CASGLGTTGNTIYF.

A single count supports this clonotype. The chain joins TRBV28 to TRBJ1-5; 8 positions match TRBD1. The CDR3 runs 19 residues. The trim removed 5 bases at V and 3 bases at J, leaving 18 bases unmatched. Germline V lookup: CDR1 MDHEN, CDR2 SYDVKM. CDR3 sequence: CASSPLGAGGAIVNQPQHF. CDR3 in DNA: TGTGCCAGCAGTCCCCTGGGGGCAGGGGGCGCGATTGTCAATCAGCCCCAGCATTTT. Supplemented by reference TRBV28 and TRBJ1-5, the full variable domain reads DVKVTQSSRYLVKRTGEKVFLECVQDMDHENMFWYRQDPGLGLRLIYFSYDVKMKEKGDIPEGYSVSREKKERFSLILESASTNQTSMYLCASSPLGAGGAIVNQPQHFGDGTRLSIL.

Ten or more counts support this clonotype. This chain uses TRBV10-2 with TRBJ2-7; D is uncertain. There are 11 residues in the CDR3. Germline CDR1 reads WSHSY; CDR2 reads SAAADI. Trimming shortened V by 6 bases and J by 1 base, and 4 bases separated the two germline ends. CDR3 sequence reads: CASSSSYEQYF. The CDR3 bases are TGCGCCAGCAGCTCGTCCTACGAGCAGTACTTC.